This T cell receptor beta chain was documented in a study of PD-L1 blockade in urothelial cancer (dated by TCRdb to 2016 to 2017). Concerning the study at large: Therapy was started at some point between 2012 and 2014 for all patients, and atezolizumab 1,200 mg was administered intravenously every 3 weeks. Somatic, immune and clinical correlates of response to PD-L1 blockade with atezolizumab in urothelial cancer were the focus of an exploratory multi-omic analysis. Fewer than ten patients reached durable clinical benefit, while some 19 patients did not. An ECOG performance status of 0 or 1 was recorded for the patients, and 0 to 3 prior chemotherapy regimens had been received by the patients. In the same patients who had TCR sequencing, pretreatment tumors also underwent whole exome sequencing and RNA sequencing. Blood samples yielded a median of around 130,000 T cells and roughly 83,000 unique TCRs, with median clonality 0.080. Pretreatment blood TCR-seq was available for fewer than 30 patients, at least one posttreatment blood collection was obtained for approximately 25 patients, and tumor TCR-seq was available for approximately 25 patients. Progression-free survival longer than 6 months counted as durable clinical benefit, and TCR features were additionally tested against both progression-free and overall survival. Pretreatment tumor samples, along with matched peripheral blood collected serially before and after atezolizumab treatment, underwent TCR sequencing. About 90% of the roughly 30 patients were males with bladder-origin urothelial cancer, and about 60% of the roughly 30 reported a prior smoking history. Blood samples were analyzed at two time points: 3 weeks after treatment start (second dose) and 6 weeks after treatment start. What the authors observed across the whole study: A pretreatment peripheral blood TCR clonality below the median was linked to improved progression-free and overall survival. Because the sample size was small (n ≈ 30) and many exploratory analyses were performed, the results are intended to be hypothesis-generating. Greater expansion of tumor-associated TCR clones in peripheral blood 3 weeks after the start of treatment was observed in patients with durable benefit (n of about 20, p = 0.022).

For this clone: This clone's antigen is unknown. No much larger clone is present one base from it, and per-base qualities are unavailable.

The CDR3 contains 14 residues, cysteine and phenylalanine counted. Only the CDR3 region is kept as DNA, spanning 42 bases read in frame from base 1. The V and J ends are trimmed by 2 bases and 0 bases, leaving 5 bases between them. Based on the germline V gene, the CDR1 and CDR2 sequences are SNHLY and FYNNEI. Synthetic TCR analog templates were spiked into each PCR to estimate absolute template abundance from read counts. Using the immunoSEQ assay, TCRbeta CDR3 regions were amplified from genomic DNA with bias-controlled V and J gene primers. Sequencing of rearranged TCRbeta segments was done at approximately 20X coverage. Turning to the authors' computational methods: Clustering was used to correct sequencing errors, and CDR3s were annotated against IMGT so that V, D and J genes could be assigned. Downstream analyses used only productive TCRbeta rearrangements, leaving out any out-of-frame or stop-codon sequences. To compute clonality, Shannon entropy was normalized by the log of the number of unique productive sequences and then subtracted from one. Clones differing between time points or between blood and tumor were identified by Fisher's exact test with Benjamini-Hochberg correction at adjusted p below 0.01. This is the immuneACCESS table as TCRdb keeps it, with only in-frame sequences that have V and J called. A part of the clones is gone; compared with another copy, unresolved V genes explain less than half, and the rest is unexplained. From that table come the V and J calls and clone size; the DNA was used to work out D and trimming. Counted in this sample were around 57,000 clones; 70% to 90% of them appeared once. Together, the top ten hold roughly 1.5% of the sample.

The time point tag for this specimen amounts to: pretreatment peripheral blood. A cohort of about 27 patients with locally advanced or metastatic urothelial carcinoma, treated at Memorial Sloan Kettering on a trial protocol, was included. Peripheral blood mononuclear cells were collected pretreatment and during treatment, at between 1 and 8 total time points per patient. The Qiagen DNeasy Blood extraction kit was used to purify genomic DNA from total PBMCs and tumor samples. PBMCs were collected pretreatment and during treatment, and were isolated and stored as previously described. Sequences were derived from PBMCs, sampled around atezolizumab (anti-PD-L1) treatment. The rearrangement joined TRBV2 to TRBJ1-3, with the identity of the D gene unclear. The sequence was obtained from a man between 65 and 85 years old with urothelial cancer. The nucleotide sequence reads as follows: TGTGCCAGCAGTGAAATCGTCTCTGGAAACACCATATATTTT. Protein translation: CASSEIVSGNTIYF.